This T cell receptor beta chain comes out of a study of cytomegalovirus exposure and HLA in healthy donors. General study results and limits: Productive status was seen about 90% or about 30% of the time for most TCR beta V segments in an earlier analysis. Across donors, most TCRs were seen rarely, yet some public ones were widespread.

Amplification used 60 Vbeta primers and 13 Jbeta primers. Sequenced by immunoSEQ multiplex PCR; TCRdb stores in-frame clones only, minus some. The sample consists of 80,000 to 130,000 clones, approximately 81% of them appearing once. Germline V gene lookup returns CDR1 SGHRS and CDR2 YFSETQ. V shed 6 bases and J 1 base; nucleotides not matched to a gene: 11. CDR3 length equals 16 residues. A remark on this clone: Its target is not known.

What was sequenced was PBMCs. The V gene is TRBV5-1, the J gene TRBJ1-2, with 8 positions matching TRBD1. The TCR sequence derives from a male donor in good health and CMV-seropositive. DNA of the CDR3: TGCGCCAGCAAGGCTTCAGGGGGCTCGAATAACTATGGCTACACCTTC. It encodes CASKASGGSNNYGYTF.